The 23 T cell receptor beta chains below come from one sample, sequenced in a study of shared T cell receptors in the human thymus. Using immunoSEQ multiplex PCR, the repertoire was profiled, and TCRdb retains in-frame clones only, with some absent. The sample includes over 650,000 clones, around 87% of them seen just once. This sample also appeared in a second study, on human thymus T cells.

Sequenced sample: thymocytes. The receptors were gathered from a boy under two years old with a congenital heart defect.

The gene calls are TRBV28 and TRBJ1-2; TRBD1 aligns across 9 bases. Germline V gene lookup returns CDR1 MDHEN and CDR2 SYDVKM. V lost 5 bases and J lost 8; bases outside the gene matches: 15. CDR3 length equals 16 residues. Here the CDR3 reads CASSILQGATIKGYTF. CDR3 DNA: TGTGCCAGCAGTATCCTACAGGGGGCGACGATTAAGGGCTACACCTTC.

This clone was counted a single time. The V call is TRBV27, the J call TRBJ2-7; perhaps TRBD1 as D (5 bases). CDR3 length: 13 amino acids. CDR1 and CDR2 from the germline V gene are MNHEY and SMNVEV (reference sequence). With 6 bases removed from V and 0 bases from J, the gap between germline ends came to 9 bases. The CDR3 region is CASSPTDSYEQYF. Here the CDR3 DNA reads TGTGCCAGCAGCCCGACAGACTCCTACGAGCAGTACTTC.

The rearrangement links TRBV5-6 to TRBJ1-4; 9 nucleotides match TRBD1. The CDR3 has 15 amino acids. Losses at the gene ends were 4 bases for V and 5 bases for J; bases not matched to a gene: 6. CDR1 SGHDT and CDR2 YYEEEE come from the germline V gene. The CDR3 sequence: CASSRPGTGNEKLFF. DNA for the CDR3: TGTGCCAGCAGCCGTCCCGGGACAGGGAATGAAAAACTGTTTTTT.

The CDR3 sequence: CASSLAGWTVNSYEQYF. The CDR3, as DNA: TGTGCCAGCAGCCTAGCTGGATGGACAGTAAACTCCTACGAGCAGTACTTC. The chain employs TRBV11-2 and TRBJ2-7; D might be TRBD1 (6 bases). CDR1 and CDR2 from the germline V gene are SGHAT and FQNNGV. Trimming pared 5 bases from V and 0 bases from J, leaving 20 bases between. The length of the CDR3 is 17 residues.

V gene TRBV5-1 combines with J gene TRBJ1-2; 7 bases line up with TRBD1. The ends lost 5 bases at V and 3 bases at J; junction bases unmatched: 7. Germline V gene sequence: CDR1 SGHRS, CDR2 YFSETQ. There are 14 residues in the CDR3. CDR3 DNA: TGCGCCAGCAGACATACAGGGGAGGACTATGGCTACACCTTC. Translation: CASRHTGEDYGYTF.

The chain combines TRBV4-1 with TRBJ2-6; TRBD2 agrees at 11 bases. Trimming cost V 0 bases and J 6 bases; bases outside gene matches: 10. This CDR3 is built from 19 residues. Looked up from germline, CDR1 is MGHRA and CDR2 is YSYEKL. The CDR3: CASSQDRLLAGVEANVLTF. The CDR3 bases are TGCGCCAGCAGCCAAGATCGCCTACTAGCGGGAGTAGAGGCCAACGTCCTGACTTTC.

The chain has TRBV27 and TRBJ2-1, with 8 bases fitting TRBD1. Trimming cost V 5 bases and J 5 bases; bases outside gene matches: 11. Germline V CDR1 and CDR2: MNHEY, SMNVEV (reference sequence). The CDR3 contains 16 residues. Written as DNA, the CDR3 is TGTGCCAGCAGTCCGGACCAGGGACAGGAAGACAATGAGCAGTTCTTC. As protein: CASSPDQGQEDNEQFF.

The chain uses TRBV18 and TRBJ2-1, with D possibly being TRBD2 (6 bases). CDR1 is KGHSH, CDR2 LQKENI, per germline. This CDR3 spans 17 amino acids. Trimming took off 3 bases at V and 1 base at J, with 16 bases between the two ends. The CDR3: CASSPTLFGGSYNEQFF. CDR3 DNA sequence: TGTGCCAGCTCACCCACTTTATTCGGGGGATCCTACAATGAGCAGTTCTTC.

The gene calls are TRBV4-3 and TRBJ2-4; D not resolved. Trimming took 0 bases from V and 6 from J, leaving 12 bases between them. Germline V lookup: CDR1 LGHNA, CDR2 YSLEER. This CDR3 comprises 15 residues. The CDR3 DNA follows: TGCGCCAGCAGCCAAGATCCACAGATTATAAACATTCAGTACTTC. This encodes CASSQDPQIINIQYF.

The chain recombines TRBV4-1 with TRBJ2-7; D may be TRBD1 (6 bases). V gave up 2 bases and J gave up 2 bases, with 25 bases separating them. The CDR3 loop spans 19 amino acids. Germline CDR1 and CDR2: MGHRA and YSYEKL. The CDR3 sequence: CASSQIHHRWDTQPYEQYF. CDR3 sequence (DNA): TGCGCCAGCAGCCAAATACACCACCGGTGGGACACCCAACCCTACGAGCAGTACTTC.

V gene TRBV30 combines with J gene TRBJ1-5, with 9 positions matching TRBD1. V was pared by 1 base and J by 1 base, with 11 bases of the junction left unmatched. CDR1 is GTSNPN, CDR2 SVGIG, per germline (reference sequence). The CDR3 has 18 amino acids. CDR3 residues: CAWSGGQGVHGSNQPQHF. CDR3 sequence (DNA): TGTGCCTGGAGTGGGGGACAGGGAGTACACGGGAGCAATCAGCCCCAGCATTTT.

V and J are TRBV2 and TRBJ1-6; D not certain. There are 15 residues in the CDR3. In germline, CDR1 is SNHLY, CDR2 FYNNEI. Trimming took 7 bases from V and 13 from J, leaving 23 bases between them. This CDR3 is CASKTLDSSLWPLHF. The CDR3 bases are TGTGCCAGCAAAACCCTCGACTCAAGCCTTTGGCCCCTCCACTTT. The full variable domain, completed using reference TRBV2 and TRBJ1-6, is EPEVTQTPSHQVTQMGQEVILRCVPISNHLYFYWYRQILGQKVEFLVSFYNNEISEKSEIFDDQFSVERPDGSNFTLKIRSTKLEDSAMYFCASKTLDSSLWPLHFGNGTRLTVT.

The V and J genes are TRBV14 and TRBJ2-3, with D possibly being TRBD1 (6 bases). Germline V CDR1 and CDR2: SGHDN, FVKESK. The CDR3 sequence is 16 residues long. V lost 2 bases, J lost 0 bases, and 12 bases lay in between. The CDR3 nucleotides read TGTGCCAGCAGCCAAAATACAGGGTTGAGCACAGATACGCAGTATTTT. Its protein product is CASSQNTGLSTDTQYF.

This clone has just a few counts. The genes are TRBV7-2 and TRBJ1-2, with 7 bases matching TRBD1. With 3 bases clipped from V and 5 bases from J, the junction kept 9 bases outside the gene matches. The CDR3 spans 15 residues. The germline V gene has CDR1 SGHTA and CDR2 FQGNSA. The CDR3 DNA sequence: TGTGCCAGCAGCTTGCCCCGGGACAGTGTTTATGGCTACACCTTC. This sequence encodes CASSLPRDSVYGYTF.

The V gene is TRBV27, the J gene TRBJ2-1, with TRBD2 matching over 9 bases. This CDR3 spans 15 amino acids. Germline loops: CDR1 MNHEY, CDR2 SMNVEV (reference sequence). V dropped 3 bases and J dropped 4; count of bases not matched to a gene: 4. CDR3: CASSLLAGPYNEQFF. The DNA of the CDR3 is TGTGCCAGCAGTTTGCTAGCGGGACCTTACAATGAGCAGTTCTTC.

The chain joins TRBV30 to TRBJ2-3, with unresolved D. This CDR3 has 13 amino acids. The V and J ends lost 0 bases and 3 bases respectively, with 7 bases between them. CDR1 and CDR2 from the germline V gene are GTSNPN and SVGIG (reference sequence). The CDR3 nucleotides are TGTGCCTGGAGTGTAATCAGGACAGATACGCAGTATTTT. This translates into CAWSVIRTDTQYF. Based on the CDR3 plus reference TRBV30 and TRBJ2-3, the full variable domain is SQTIHQWPATLVQPVGSPLSLECTVEGTSNPNLYWYRQAAGRGLQLLFYSVGIGQISSEVPQNLSASRPQDRQFILSSKKLLLSDSGFYLCAWSVIRTDTQYFGPGTRLTVL.

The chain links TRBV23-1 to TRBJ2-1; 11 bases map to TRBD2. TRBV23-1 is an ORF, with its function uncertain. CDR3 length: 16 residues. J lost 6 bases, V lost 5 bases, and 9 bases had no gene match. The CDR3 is CASSCGLAGGSNEQFF. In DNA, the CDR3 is TGCGCCAGCAGTTGCGGGCTAGCGGGAGGCTCCAATGAGCAGTTCTTC.

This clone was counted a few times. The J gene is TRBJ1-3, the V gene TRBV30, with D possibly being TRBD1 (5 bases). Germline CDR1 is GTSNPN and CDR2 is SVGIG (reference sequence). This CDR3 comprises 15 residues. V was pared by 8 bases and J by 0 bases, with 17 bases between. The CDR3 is CAHQTRGVSGNTIYF. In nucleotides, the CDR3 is TGTGCCCACCAGACCCGGGGGGTCTCTGGAAACACCATATATTTT.

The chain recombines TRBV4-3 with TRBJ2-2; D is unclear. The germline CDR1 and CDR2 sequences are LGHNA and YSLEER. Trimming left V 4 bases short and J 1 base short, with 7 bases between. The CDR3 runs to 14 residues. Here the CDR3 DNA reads TGCGCCAGCAGCCCCCACATGAACACCGGGGAGCTGTTTTTT. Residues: CASSPHMNTGELFF.

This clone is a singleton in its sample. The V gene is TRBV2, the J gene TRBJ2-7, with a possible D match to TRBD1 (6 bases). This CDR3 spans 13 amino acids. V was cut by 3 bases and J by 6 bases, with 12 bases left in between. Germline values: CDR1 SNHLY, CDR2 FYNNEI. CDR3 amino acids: CASSEGAGAEQYF. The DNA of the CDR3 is TGTGCCAGCAGTGAGGGGGCGGGTGCCGAGCAGTACTTC.

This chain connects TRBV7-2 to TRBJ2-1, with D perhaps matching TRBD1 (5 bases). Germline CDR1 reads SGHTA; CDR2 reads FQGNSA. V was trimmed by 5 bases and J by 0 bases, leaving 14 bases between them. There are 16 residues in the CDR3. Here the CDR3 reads CASSLKGPSSYNEQFF. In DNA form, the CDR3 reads TGTGCCAGCAGCCTTAAGGGGCCCAGCTCCTACAATGAGCAGTTCTTC.

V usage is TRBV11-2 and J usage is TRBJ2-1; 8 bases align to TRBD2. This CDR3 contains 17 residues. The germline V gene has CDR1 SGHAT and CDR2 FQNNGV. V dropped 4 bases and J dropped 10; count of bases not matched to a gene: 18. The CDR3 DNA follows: TGTGCCAGCAGCTCCGACCGGGGATCGGGAGGGGACCGGGAGCAGTTCTTC. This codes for CASSSDRGSGGDREQFF.

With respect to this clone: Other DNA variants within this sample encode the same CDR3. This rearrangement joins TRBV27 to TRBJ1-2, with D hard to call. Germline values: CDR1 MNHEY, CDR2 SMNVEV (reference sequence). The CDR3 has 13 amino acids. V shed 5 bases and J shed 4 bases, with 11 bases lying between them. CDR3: CASSPRDSYGYTF. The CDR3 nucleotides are TGTGCCAGCAGTCCCCGGGATTCCTATGGCTACACCTTC.